The source of this T cell receptor beta chain is a study of OX40 agonist ivuxolimab in advanced cancers. Study context: With a range of 23 to 79, age averaged about 58 years, and around 80% were male. Study-level findings and limits: Averaging showed that CD8+ T cells had more expanded clones than CD4+ did.

As to this clone: The antigen remains unidentified.

The V gene end was trimmed by 5 bases and the J gene end by 7 bases; junction bases not matched to a gene: 16. The CDR3 has 17 residues. Germline V CDR1 and CDR2: ENHRY, SYGVKD. Some clones are missing from TCRdb's copy, which holds only in-frame ones; the method was immunoSEQ multiplex PCR. Of about 75,000 clones in the sample, approximately 90% are singletons; the top ten hold nearly 8%. The TCR originated in an adult with an advanced solid tumor such as melanoma, head and neck, liver or kidney cancer. The chain is built from TRBV10-3 and TRBJ2-1; TRBD2 aligns across 8 bases. Source: CD4+ or CD8+ T cells sorted from blood, taken in a trial of the OX40 agonist ivuxolimab. The CDR3 reads CAISLFPGTSLGNEQFF. The CDR3 DNA reads as TGTGCCATCAGTCTCTTCCCCGGGACTAGTTTGGGTAATGAGCAGTTCTTC.